The clone carrying this T cell receptor beta chain was detected only a few times. The target antigen is unknown. This entry is derived from a study of cytomegalovirus exposure and HLA in healthy donors. Germline V gives CDR1 KGHSH, CDR2 LQKENI. This CDR3 has 16 amino acids. Trimming removed 0 bases at V and 4 bases at J, with 12 bases between. This PCR relied on a set of 60 Vbeta primers and 13 Jbeta primers. The data were produced by immunoSEQ multiplex PCR, yet TCRdb's version contains in-frame clones alone and is incomplete. Altogether approximately 92,000 clones are present, around four fifths being singletons, with the ten largest covering around 7.5%. Study-wide findings and caveats: CMV serostatus was the sole immune exposure information available. A later look showed TCR association rates differing by HLA locus, highest for DRB1 and lowest for HLA-C. Later analysis identified around 15,000 TCR beta sequences associated with HLA alleles, using a false discovery rate threshold of 0.05. Listed as cytomegalovirus-associated were 150 to 200 TCR beta chains.

The V gene is TRBV18, the J gene TRBJ2-2; possibly TRBD2 for D (5 bases). Input material: PBMCs. The receptor comes from a man aged 50 or older in good health and CMV-seropositive. The CDR3 DNA follows: TGTGCCAGCTCACCACCTCTCCTGGCGGGCACCGGGGAGCTGTTTTTT. Translation: CASSPPLLAGTGELFF.